Following are 24 T cell receptor beta chains from one sample sequenced in a study of Graves' ophthalmopathy and Graves' hyperthyroidism (dated by TCRdb to 2017 to 2018). Data came from an Illumina HiSeq 2000. TCR beta CDR3 regions were amplified from RNA transcripts for repertoire sequencing. HTBI primers and the Qiagen OneStep RT-PCR kit were used in a first-round RT-PCR, which was followed by a second-round multiplex PCR, size selection and purification. TCRdb itself trimmed the public reads at Q25 with fastp, ran MiXCR and retained productive beta chains. Entries are consolidated by CDR3 protein sequence, retaining the most common genes and DNA. The sample contains about 400,000 distinct CDR3 sequences, about 18% of them found a single time. The ten most abundant clones make up 1.5% to 2% of the sample. The source material was peripheral blood. The receptors shown here come from a woman aged 18-35 years with Graves' ophthalmopathy. Donor details come from another sample of the same person, matched by shared clones.

J is TRBJ1-1 and V is TRBV6-4; 7 bases are shared with TRBD1. This CDR3 is 14 amino acids long. Per germline, CDR1 MRHNA and CDR2 SNTAGT. The J segment lost 5 bases and the V segment lost 5 bases, leaving 8 bases of the junction unmatched. The CDR3 spells CASSLDRASTEAFF. The CDR3 DNA is TGTGCCAGCAGTCTCGACAGGGCGAGTACTGAAGCTTTCTTT.

This clonotype has a count of ten or more. The rearrangement links TRBV24-1 to TRBJ2-1; 14 bases agree with TRBD2. The J segment lost 0 bases and the V segment lost 3 bases, leaving 3 bases of the junction unmatched. The CDR3 extends over 18 amino acids. CDR1 and CDR2 (germline): KGHDR, SFDVKD. CDR3 in amino acids: CATSDLGTSGSSYNEQFF. The CDR3 bases are TGTGCCACCAGTGATCTAGGGACTAGCGGGAGCTCCTACAATGAGCAGTTCTTC.

This clonotype was seen repeatedly, ten times or more. The DNA of the CDR3 is TGTGCCAGCAGTTTACCGGGACAGGGAAATTCACCCCTCCACTTT. Translating it yields CASSLPGQGNSPLHF. V and J are TRBV12-3 or TRBV12-4 and TRBJ1-6; 9 bases match TRBD1. J was trimmed by 7 bases and V by 2 bases; bases with no gene match: 3. The CDR3 is 15 residues long.

The chain employs TRBV7-3 and TRBJ2-7; D call uncertain. The CDR3 sequence is 16 residues long. Germline V lookup: CDR1 SGHTA, CDR2 FQGTGA. The ends were cut back, 1 base at V and 3 bases at J, with 16 bases in the middle. The CDR3 reads CASSLNFMDAHYEQYF. CDR3 DNA sequence: TGTGCCAGCAGCTTAAATTTCATGGACGCCCACTACGAGCAGTACTTC.

This clonotype came up many times. The chain uses TRBV19 and TRBJ1-2, with a possible D match to TRBD1 (5 bases). Trimming cost V 6 bases and J 8 bases, with 16 bases left between them. Germline V gene lookup returns CDR1 LNHDA and CDR2 SQIVND (reference sequence). This CDR3 region has 13 residues. CDR3 protein: CASRGGPFGGYTF. CDR3 in DNA: TGTGCCAGTAGGGGGGGACCCTTCGGCGGCTACACCTTC.

Ten or more counts support this clonotype. This rearrangement joins TRBV5-1 to TRBJ1-1; D gene uncertain. Trimming stripped 4 bases from V and 4 bases from J, with 14 bases between. Germline CDR1 reads SGHRS; CDR2 reads YFSETQ. The CDR3 is 14 residues long. This chain's CDR3 is CASSLENSGTEAFF. CDR3 DNA: TGCGCCAGCAGCCTGGAAAACTCGGGCACTGAAGCTTTCTTT.

This chain connects TRBV7-2 to TRBJ2-5; no clear D. Trimming removed 1 base from V and 5 bases from J, with 11 bases in between. Germline loops: CDR1 SGHTA, CDR2 FQGNSA. The CDR3 is 14 amino acids. CDR3 sequence: CASSLGLDRETQYF. The CDR3 nucleotides read TGTGCCAGCAGCTTAGGTCTGGATCGGGAGACCCAGTACTTC.

This clonotype showed up many times. The chain recombines TRBV5-1 with TRBJ1-6, with D perhaps matching TRBD1 (5 bases). With 0 bases removed from V and 8 bases from J, the gap between germline ends came to 9 bases. The CDR3 runs 14 residues. Germline lookup yields CDR1 SGHRS and CDR2 YFSETQ. DNA for the CDR3: TGCGCCAGCAGCTTGGGCCAGGGTGATTCACCCCTCCACTTT. Amino acid sequence: CASSLGQGDSPLHF.

This clonotype was observed a few times. This may be a read error, as it is one base from a much larger clone. This chain joins TRBV9 and TRBJ1-1, with D perhaps TRBD1 (6 bases). CDR3 size: 14 residues. Germline-derived CDR1 and CDR2 are SGDLS and YYNGEE. The CDR3 sequence is CASSVEGVGTEALF. DNA of the CDR3: TGTGCCAGCAGCGTAGAGGGGGTTGGCACTGAAGCTCTCTTT. Supplemented by reference TRBV9 and TRBJ1-1, the full variable domain reads DSGVTQTPKHLITATGQRVTLRCSPRSGDLSVYWYQQSLDQGLQFLIQYYNGEERAKGNILERFSAQQFPDLHSELNLSSLELGDSALYFCASSVEGVGTEALFGQGTRLTVV.

Ten or more counts support this clonotype. DNA of the CDR3: TGTGCCAGTAGTAGCCCCCCACAGGGCCCGAACACTGAAGCTTTCTTT. Protein: CASSSPPQGPNTEAFF. This rearrangement joins TRBV19 to TRBJ1-1; possibly TRBD1 for D (6 bases). V lost 4 bases, J lost 1 base, and 16 bases lay in between. The germline gives CDR1 LNHDA, CDR2 SQIVND (reference sequence). This CDR3 comprises 16 residues.

This clonotype was picked up many times. V gene TRBV6-1 combines with J gene TRBJ1-1; D unclear. This CDR3 has 17 residues. CDR1 and CDR2 (germline): MNHNS, SASEGT. Deletions cut 4 bases from V and 1 base from J, with 19 bases between. The CDR3 region is CASSVPSWSRGNTEAFF. For the CDR3, the DNA is TGTGCCAGCAGTGTTCCTTCGTGGAGCCGGGGGAACACTGAAGCTTTCTTT.

This clonotype occurred many times. V is TRBV27 and J is TRBJ2-7; D is perhaps TRBD1 (8 bases). The V end lost 4 bases, the J end lost 4 bases, and 17 bases lay between the germline ends. The CDR3 totals 15 residues. Germline loops: CDR1 MNHEY, CDR2 SMNVEV (reference sequence). The CDR3 reads CASSSQGGTGYEQYF. CDR3 sequence (DNA): TGTGCCAGCAGTTCGCAGGGGGGGACAGGATACGAGCAGTACTTC.

The rearrangement joins TRBV6-5 to TRBJ2-7; 8 positions match TRBD1. J was trimmed by 3 bases and V by 4 bases; bases with no gene match: 8. The CDR3 loop spans 15 amino acids. Germline V gene lookup returns CDR1 MNHEY and CDR2 SVGAGI. CDR3 nucleotide sequence: TGTGCCAGCAGTTCACCCGGGACAGGAAACTACGAGCAGTACTTC. Residues: CASSSPGTGNYEQYF.

The chain links TRBV25-1 to TRBJ2-5; D not resolved. CDR1 is MGHDK, CDR2 SYGVNS, per germline. Trimming removed 2 bases at V and 6 bases at J, with 13 bases between. This CDR3 is built from 14 residues. The CDR3 region is CASSEVGTKKTQYF. CDR3 in DNA: TGTGCCAGCAGTGAAGTGGGTACCAAAAAGACCCAGTACTTC.

This clonotype was counted ten times or more. The V and J genes are TRBV6-5 and TRBJ1-1; 7 bases are shared with TRBD1. The CDR3 covers 15 residues. CDR1 MNHEY and CDR2 SVGAGI come from the germline V gene. V lost 0 bases, J lost 5 bases, and 6 bases stayed unmatched. The DNA for the CDR3 is TGTGCCAGCAGTTACTCAAACAGGGGTTGGACTGAAGCTTTCTTT. Protein product: CASSYSNRGWTEAFF.

This clonotype has ten or more counts. The rearrangement joins TRBV9 to TRBJ1-3, with D possibly being TRBD1 (6 bases). This CDR3 has 16 residues. Germline CDR1 is SGDLS and CDR2 is YYNGEE. V lost 4 bases to trimming and J lost 4 bases, with 18 bases between them. DNA for the CDR3: TGTGCCAGCAGCCTCAACAGGGCCGTGACAGGAAACACCATATATTTT. This translates into CASSLNRAVTGNTIYF.

This clonotype was observed at least ten times. The CDR3 protein is CASSFAVYEQYF. Written as DNA, the CDR3 is TGTGCCAGCAGTTTTGCAGTCTACGAGCAGTACTTC. V usage is TRBV12-3 or TRBV12-4 and J usage is TRBJ2-7; D remains ambiguous. CDR3 length equals 12 residues. Trimming left V 3 bases short and J 3 bases short, with 6 bases between.

This clonotype was observed at least ten times. The genes are TRBV30 and TRBJ2-5; D is possibly TRBD1 (6 bases). The CDR3 contains 13 residues. Trimming shortened V by 3 bases and J by 5 bases, and 13 bases separated the two germline ends. The germline V gene encodes CDR1 GTSNPN and CDR2 SVGIG (reference sequence). CDR3 nucleotides: TGTGCCTGGAGCCAGGGGCTAATGGAGACCCAGTACTTC. Protein sequence: CAWSQGLMETQYF.

The chain combines TRBV14 with TRBJ2-7, with 7 bases matching TRBD2. CDR3 size: 12 residues. Germline trimming cut 1 base from V and 11 bases from J; bases unmatched to any gene: 5. The germline V gene has CDR1 SGHDN and CDR2 FVKESK. CDR3 bases: TGTGCCAGCAGCCAAGCGGGGGGTTTGGAGTACTTC. Its translation: CASSQAGGLEYF.

This clonotype was seen ten or more times. This chain connects TRBV6-1 to TRBJ1-1; D not resolved. V gave up 0 bases and J gave up 9 bases, with 11 bases separating them. CDR1 and CDR2 (germline): MNHNS, SASEGT. The CDR3 spans 13 residues. The chain's CDR3 is CASSEATYHKAFF. The CDR3 DNA follows: TGTGCCAGCAGTGAAGCTACATACCATAAAGCTTTCTTT.

The sample holds many counts of this clonotype. V usage is TRBV7-9 and J usage is TRBJ2-5, with TRBD2 as a possible D gene (6 bases). V lost 10 bases and J lost 2, with 17 bases in between. The CDR3 consists of 14 residues. Looked up from germline, CDR1 is SEHNR and CDR2 is FQNEAQ (reference sequence). CDR3 bases: TGTGCCATCTACGCCGGGACTGCTCAAGAGACCCAGTACTTC. Protein product: CAIYAGTAQETQYF. The variable domain in full, with the rest retrieved from reference TRBV7-9 and TRBJ2-5, is DTGVSQNPRHKITKRGQNVTFRCDPISEHNRLYWYRQTLGQGPEFLTYFQNEAQLEKSRLLSDRFSAERPKGSFSTLEIQRTEQGDSAMYLCAIYAGTAQETQYFGPGTRLLVL.

This clonotype has at least ten counts. This chain links TRBV6-5 with TRBJ2-4; 12 nucleotides align to TRBD2. This CDR3 spans 19 amino acids. The V segment lost 2 bases and the J segment 3 bases; nucleotides outside the gene matches: 11. Germline V lookup: CDR1 MNHEY, CDR2 SVGAGI. CDR3 in DNA: TGTGCCAGCAGTTACAGTCCTAGCGGGAGGGCTGAGGGCAAAAACATTCAGTACTTC. As protein: CASSYSPSGRAEGKNIQYF.

This clonotype has a count of ten or more. V and J are TRBV7-2 and TRBJ2-7; D is unresolved. Trimming shortened V by 8 bases and J by 0 bases, and 11 bases separated the two germline ends. Germline CDR1 is SGHTA and CDR2 is FQGNSA. CDR3 size: 13 residues. In nucleotides, the CDR3 is TGTGCCAGCCGAGACCTTAGCTCCTACGAGCAGTACTTC. Translating it yields CASRDLSSYEQYF.

CDR3 region: CATSDLRREASQETQYF. Written as DNA, the CDR3 is TGTGCCACCAGTGATTTGCGGCGGGAGGCCTCCCAAGAGACCCAGTACTTC. The chain employs TRBV24-1 and TRBJ2-5, with 8 nucleotides matching TRBD2. Germline V gives CDR1 KGHDR, CDR2 SFDVKD. V gave up 0 bases and J gave up 1 base; unmatched junction bases: 6. The CDR3 spans 17 residues.